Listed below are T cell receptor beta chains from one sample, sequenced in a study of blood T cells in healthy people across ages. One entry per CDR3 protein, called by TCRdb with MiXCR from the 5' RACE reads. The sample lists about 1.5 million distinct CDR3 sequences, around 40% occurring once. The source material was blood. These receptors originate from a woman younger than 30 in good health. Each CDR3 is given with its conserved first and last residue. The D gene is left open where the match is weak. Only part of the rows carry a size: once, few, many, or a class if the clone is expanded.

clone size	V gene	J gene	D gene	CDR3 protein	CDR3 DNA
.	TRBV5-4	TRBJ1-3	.	CASSAYRGNTIYF	TGTGCCAGCAGCGCATACAGGGGAAACACCATATATTTT
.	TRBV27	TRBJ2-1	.	CASSFQGGYNEQFF	TGTGCCAGCAGTTTTCAGGGGGGGTACAATGAGCAGTTCTTC
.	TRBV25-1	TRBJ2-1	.	CASRLRENEQFF	TGTGCCAGCCGATTAAGGGAGAATGAGCAGTTCTTC
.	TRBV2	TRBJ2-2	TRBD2	CASRGRGRNTGELFF	TGTGCCAGCAGGGGGAGGGGCCGGAACACCGGGGAGCTGTTTTTT
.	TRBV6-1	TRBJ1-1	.	CASRWGTEAFF	TGTGCCAGCCGGTGGGGCACTGAAGCTTTCTTT
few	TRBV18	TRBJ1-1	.	CASSPQGLHTANTEAFF	TGTGCCAGCTCACCACAGGGGCTGCACACCGCGAACACTGAAGCTTTCTTT
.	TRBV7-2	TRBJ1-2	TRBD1	CASSLFFGTGVYGYTF	TGTGCCAGCAGCTTATTTTTTGGGACAGGGGTATATGGCTACACCTTC
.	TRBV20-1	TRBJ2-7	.	CSARERPGRSYEQYF	TGCAGTGCTAGAGAACGCCCCGGACGGTCCTACGAGCAGTACTTC
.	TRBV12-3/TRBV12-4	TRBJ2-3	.	CASRPDEEGADTQYF	TGTGCCAGCAGGCCGGACGAGGAAGGCGCAGATACGCAGTATTTT
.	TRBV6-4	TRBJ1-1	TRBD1	CASSPRRGTGVMNTEAFF	TGTGCCAGCAGTCCCCGTCGCGGGACAGGGGTAATGAACACTGAAGCTTTCTTT
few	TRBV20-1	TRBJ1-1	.	CSASGDNMNTEAFF	TGCAGTGCTAGTGGAGACAACATGAACACTGAAGCTTTCTTT
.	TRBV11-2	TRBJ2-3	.	CASSYGMDTQYF	TGTGCCAGCAGCTATGGTATGGATACGCAGTATTTT
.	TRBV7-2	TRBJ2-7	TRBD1	CASSLVTGDSYEQYF	TGTGCCAGCAGCTTAGTGACAGGGGACTCCTACGAGCAGTACTTC
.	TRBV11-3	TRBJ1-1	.	CASSYGLHTEAFF	TGCGCCAGCAGCTACGGACTGCACACTGAAGCTTTCTTT
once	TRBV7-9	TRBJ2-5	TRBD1	CASSPTQGEESQYF	TGTGCCAGCAGCCCGACTCAGGGGGAAGAGAGCCAGTACTTC
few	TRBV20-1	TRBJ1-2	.	CSAEWAMTHYGYTF	TGCAGTGCTGAATGGGCGATGACCCACTATGGCTACACCTTC
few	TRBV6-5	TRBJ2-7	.	CASSYSAGDLYEQYF	TGTGCCAGCAGTTACTCGGCAGGGGACCTCTACGAGCAGTACTTC
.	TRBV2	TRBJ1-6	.	CASSDAGSVYNSPLHF	TGTGCCAGCAGTGATGCGGGTTCAGTCTATAATTCACCCCTCCACTTT
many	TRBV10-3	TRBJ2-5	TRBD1	CAISAGQGQETQYF	TGTGCCATCAGTGCCGGACAGGGTCAAGAGACCCAGTACTTC
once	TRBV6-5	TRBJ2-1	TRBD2	CARRPVAGGNEQFF	TGTGCCAGAAGACCGGTAGCGGGAGGTAATGAGCAGTTCTTC